One and the same sample provided the 27 T cell receptor beta chains below, sequenced in a study of blood T cell repertoires in COVID-19. Data came from immunoSEQ multiplex PCR; TCRdb stores just in-frame clones and leaves some out. The table has roughly 38,000 clones, over 65% seen once. Sequenced sample: peripheral blood. These receptors originate from a man aged 55 to 69 with active COVID-19.

V is TRBV28 and J is TRBJ1-4; no definite D call. Trimming took 5 bases from V and 8 from J, leaving 9 bases between them. The CDR3 has 12 amino acids. Germline V CDR1 and CDR2: MDHEN, SYDVKM. The CDR3 DNA is TGTGCCAGCAGTCCGGTTATAGAAAAACTGTTTTTT. Its translation: CASSPVIEKLFF.

The CDR3: CASSGQGDHYGYTF. CDR3 DNA: TGCGCCAGCAGCGGACAGGGGGACCACTATGGCTACACCTTC. The chain employs TRBV5-1 and TRBJ1-2; 10 bases line up with TRBD1. The CDR3 length is 14 residues. V gave up 4 bases and J gave up 3 bases; unmatched junction bases: 3. Germline CDR1 and CDR2: SGHRS and YFSETQ.

With respect to this clone: This is likely a read error, given that the CDR3 carries no conserved phenylalanine or tryptophan at its end. The chain couples TRBV4-3 to TRBJ1-1; TRBD1 might be the D (5 bases). This CDR3 is 19 amino acids long. The V end was cut by 1 base, the J end by 1 base, with 22 bases between. Germline CDR1 and CDR2: LGHNA and YSLEER. CDR3 sequence: CASSQVVGNGAGGNTEAFL. The DNA for the CDR3 is TGCGCCAGCAGCCAAGTAGTGGGGAACGGAGCCGGGGGGAACACTGAAGCTTTCCTT.

V is TRBV10-1 and J is TRBJ2-3; TRBD1 matches at 8 bases. The V gene's germline CDR1 is WNHNN and CDR2 SYGVQD (reference sequence). V dropped 5 bases and J dropped 3; count of bases not matched to a gene: 7. The CDR3 spans 15 residues. CDR3 nucleotide sequence: TGCGCCAGCAGTCACGGACAGGGTCTGACAGATACGCAGTATTTT. It yields the protein CASSHGQGLTDTQYF.

CDR3 protein: CASSFGQNSNQPQHF. CDR3 bases: TGTGCCAGCAGCTTCGGACAGAATAGCAATCAGCCCCAGCATTTT. The gene calls are TRBV3-1 (or the pseudogene TRBV3-2) and TRBJ1-5, with a weak D call TRBD1 (6 bases). The CDR3 spans 15 residues. Deletions cut 5 bases from V and 0 bases from J, with 11 bases between. Germline loops: CDR1 LGHDT, CDR2 YNNKEL (reference sequence).

This sequence joins TRBV7-8 and TRBJ2-7; TRBD1 matches at 8 bases. Germline CDR1 SGHVS, CDR2 FQNEAQ. The CDR3 has 15 residues. Trimming at V came to 1 base and at J to 4 bases, leaving 6 bases not matched to a gene. CDR3 DNA: TGTGCCAGCAGCTTAGTAAGGACAGGGCCTTACGAGCAGTACTTC. The encoded protein is CASSLVRTGPYEQYF.

The chain couples TRBV7-7 to TRBJ1-1, with no clear D. The CDR3 runs 14 residues. Germline-derived CDR1 and CDR2 are SSHAT and FNYEAQ (reference sequence). The CDR3 nucleotides read TGTGCTAGCTCCCCCTTACAGCAGAACACTGAAGCTTTCTTT. Residues: CASSPLQQNTEAFF.

V gene TRBV7-2 combines with J gene TRBJ2-4; tentatively, D is TRBD2 (7 bases). V shed 0 bases and J shed 6 bases, with 12 bases lying between them. This CDR3 is 15 amino acids long. Germline values: CDR1 SGHTA, CDR2 FQGNSA. CDR3 coding DNA: TGTGCCAGCAGCTTAGCCCGGGGGGCGGGAAACATTCAGTACTTC. Translated: CASSLARGAGNIQYF.

As concerns this clone: The junction shows a germline mismatch at one end, possibly a read error. This chain connects TRBV24-1 to TRBJ2-2; maybe TRBD2 (5 bases). Germline CDR1 KGHDR, CDR2 SFDVKD. There are 14 residues in the CDR3. In DNA, the CDR3 is TGTGCCGCCAGTGATTGGACTGCGGGCGGGGAGCTGTTTTTT. Amino acid sequence: CAASDWTAGGELFF.

This chain uses TRBV29-1 with TRBJ2-1; 8 bases line up with TRBD2. V was clipped by 7 bases and J by 1 base; unmatched bases: 6. The CDR3 has 14 amino acids. Germline CDR1 SQVTM, CDR2 ANQGSEA. CDR3 amino acids: CSAGERGSYNEQFF. For the CDR3, the DNA is TGCAGCGCCGGAGAGCGGGGGTCCTACAATGAGCAGTTCTTC.

The chain uses TRBV11-3 and TRBJ2-1, with TRBD1 matching 10 bases. The CDR3 loop spans 15 amino acids. V lost 5 bases, J lost 10 bases, and 11 bases stayed unmatched. CDR1 is SGHNT, CDR2 YENEEA, per germline. CDR3 protein: CASSADRGLSEEQFF. CDR3 in DNA: TGTGCCAGCAGCGCAGACAGGGGGCTATCAGAGGAGCAGTTCTTC.

The chain joins TRBV10-3 to TRBJ2-7, with 9 nucleotides matching TRBD2. J was trimmed by 5 bases and V by 2 bases; bases with no gene match: 7. CDR3 length: 15 residues. Germline-derived CDR1 and CDR2 are ENHRY and SYGVKD. In nucleotides, the CDR3 is TGTGCCATCAGTGAGAGGGCTAGCGGGGCCCACGAGCAGTACTTC. This codes for CAISERASGAHEQYF.

The V and J genes are TRBV19 and TRBJ2-6; TRBD2 matches at 8 bases. There are 21 residues in the CDR3. Germline V CDR1 and CDR2: LNHDA, SQIVND (reference sequence). The J segment lost 0 bases and the V segment lost 4 bases, leaving 17 bases of the junction unmatched. The CDR3 DNA follows: TGTGCCAGTAGTAGTACATGGGGGCGGGAGGTTGACCTCTCTGGGGCCAACGTCCTGACTTTC. Translated: CASSSTWGREVDLSGANVLTF.

The V and J genes are TRBV30 and TRBJ1-1, with 7 bases lining up with TRBD1. This CDR3 is built from 14 residues. Germline V CDR1 and CDR2: GTSNPN, SVGIG (reference sequence). V lost 0 bases, J lost 5 bases, and 6 bases stayed unmatched. In nucleotides, the CDR3 is TGTGCCTGGAGTGTACAAGGGGGCGGTACTGAAGCTTTCTTT. This translates into CAWSVQGGGTEAFF.

The rearrangement joins TRBV3-1 (or the pseudogene TRBV3-2) to TRBJ2-1, with D possibly TRBD2 on 5 matching bases. Germline V CDR1 and CDR2: LGHDT, YNNKEL (reference sequence). The CDR3 is 16 residues long. Trimming left V 0 bases short and J 6 bases short, with 15 bases between. The CDR3 reads CASSQEGTFGGNEQFF. CDR3 nucleotide sequence: TGTGCCAGCAGCCAAGAGGGCACTTTCGGAGGCAATGAGCAGTTCTTC.

CDR3 sequence (DNA): TGCGCCAGCCGGGAGGGGCCAACCCAAGAGACCCAGTACTTC. Translated: CASREGPTQETQYF. The J gene is TRBJ2-5, the V gene TRBV10-2, with 8 bases lining up with TRBD2. The V gene's germline CDR1 is WSHSY and CDR2 SAAADI. The trim removed 8 bases at V and 1 base at J, leaving 6 bases unmatched. The length of the CDR3 is 14 residues.

The genes are TRBV25-1 and TRBJ1-2; possibly TRBD1 for D (5 bases). Looked up from germline, CDR1 is MGHDK and CDR2 is SYGVNS. Trimming cost V 6 bases and J 4 bases, with 18 bases left between them. The CDR3 runs to 15 residues. The CDR3, as DNA: TGTGCCAGCAGGGGGGGGACCCTAGAAGGCTATGGCTACACCTTC. It codes for CASRGGTLEGYGYTF.

This chain links TRBV18 with TRBJ1-2; 7 positions match TRBD1. V was pared by 4 bases and J by 7 bases, with 12 bases of the junction left unmatched. The CDR3 has 15 amino acids. The germline V gene has CDR1 KGHSH and CDR2 LQKENI. CDR3 DNA: TGTGCCAGCTCACTGTTGACAGGGAAAAGGGTTGGCTACACCTTC. Amino acid sequence: CASSLLTGKRVGYTF.

CDR3 nucleotide sequence: TGTGCCACCAGCAGAGATGGGGGCCAAACTGAAGCTTTCTTT. Translating gives CATSRDGGQTEAFF. The chain is built from TRBV15 and TRBJ1-1; possible D gene TRBD1, 6 bases. The CDR3 is 14 residues long. Germline-derived CDR1 and CDR2 are LNHNV and YYDKDF (reference sequence). The germline V and J ends were trimmed by 0 bases and 5 bases, with 10 bases remaining between them.

The CDR3 is CAISVDRTEAFF. The CDR3 DNA is TGTGCCATCAGTGTTGACAGGACTGAAGCTTTCTTT. J is TRBJ1-1 and V is TRBV10-3, with D perhaps matching TRBD1 (6 bases). Looked up from germline, CDR1 is ENHRY and CDR2 is SYGVKD. The CDR3 contains 12 residues. The V and J ends lost 4 bases and 5 bases respectively, with 8 bases between them.

This chain links TRBV7-2 with TRBJ2-2; TRBD1 matches 10 bases. The CDR3 contains 15 residues. In germline, CDR1 is SGHTA, CDR2 FQGNSA. The V and J ends lost 6 bases and 6 bases, in that order; junction bases with no gene match: 7. Here the CDR3 DNA reads TGTGCCAGCAGTTTCTCCGGACAGGGGGCCGGGGAGCTGTTTTTT. Translated: CASSFSGQGAGELFF.

The rearrangement links TRBV4-3 to TRBJ2-1; 12 positions agree with TRBD2. The CDR3 spans 18 residues. CDR1 is LGHNA, CDR2 YSLEER, per germline. Trimming removed 0 bases from V and 0 bases from J; junction bases left unmatched: 3. The CDR3 loop reads CASSQEPTSGSSYNEQFF. In DNA form, the CDR3 reads TGCGCCAGCAGCCAAGAGCCGACTAGCGGGAGCTCCTACAATGAGCAGTTCTTC.

This chain links TRBV28 with TRBJ2-7; D is perhaps TRBD2 (6 bases). V dropped 11 bases and J dropped 1 base, with 18 bases sitting between them. Germline-derived CDR1 and CDR2 are MDHEN and SYDVKM. The CDR3 spans 14 residues. Written as DNA, the CDR3 is TGTGCCTCCTCGACTAGGTTGGGGTCCTACGAGCAGTACTTC. The encoded protein is CASSTRLGSYEQYF.

The chain employs TRBV30 and TRBJ2-6, with 7 nucleotides matching TRBD1. The V segment lost 2 bases and the J segment 1 base; nucleotides outside the gene matches: 8. The CDR3 is 17 amino acids. The germline gives CDR1 GTSNPN, CDR2 SVGIG (reference sequence). The CDR3 loop reads CAWSWDSGLSGANVLTF. The CDR3 bases are TGTGCCTGGAGTTGGGACAGTGGCCTATCTGGGGCCAACGTCCTGACTTTC.

A single count supports this clone. The chain uses TRBV10-3 and TRBJ2-1; possibly TRBD1 for D (6 bases). The CDR3 runs to 12 residues. Germline V CDR1 and CDR2: ENHRY, SYGVKD. With 6 bases removed from V and 6 bases from J, the gap between germline ends came to 9 bases. CDR3 bases: TGTGCCATCAGCTGGGACATCAATGAGCAGTTCTTC. It translates to CAISWDINEQFF.

The rearrangement uses TRBV30 and TRBJ2-3, with TRBD2 matching over 13 bases. This CDR3 region has 13 residues. V lost 5 bases, J lost 4 bases, and 0 bases stayed unmatched. Germline CDR1 is GTSNPN and CDR2 is SVGIG (reference sequence). The CDR3 DNA sequence: TGTGCCTGGGGACTAGCGGGAGCAGATACGCAGTATTTT. Its translation is CAWGLAGADTQYF.

The rearrangement joins TRBV5-4 to TRBJ1-3; D uncertain. Trimming removed 7 bases from V and 0 bases from J, with 14 bases in between. Germline V gene lookup returns CDR1 SGHNT and CDR2 YYREEE (reference sequence). This CDR3 is built from 15 residues. The CDR3 DNA follows: TGTGCCAGCGGACCCGAGGGAGTCTCTGGAAACACCATATATTTT. Translated, it gives CASGPEGVSGNTIYF.